This T cell receptor beta chain was recorded in a study of blood T cell repertoires in COVID-19. In the study overall: Sources were T cells, B-cell-depleted T cells, or PBMCs; the material itself was cDNA or gDNA.

With regard to this clone: One end of the junction varies from germline; a read error may be responsible.

Only in-frame clones appear in the TCRdb table, and some are missing; sequencing was by immunoSEQ multiplex PCR. In the table there are 150,000 to 200,000 clones, around four fifths of which are singletons. CDR3 length equals 12 residues. Germline CDR1 SGHDN, CDR2 FVKESK. J is TRBJ2-7 and V is TRBV14, with a possible D match to TRBD2 (5 bases). Sequenced sample: PBMCs or T cells enriched from blood (not recorded which). This receptor was taken from a woman in her 50s who had recovered from COVID-19. The CDR3 spells CASSQMLGSRDF. CDR3 DNA sequence: TGTGCCAGCAGCCAAATGTTGGGGAGTCGGGACTTC. Using reference TRBV14 and TRBJ2-7 for the parts outside the CDR3, the full variable domain is EAGVTQFPSHSVIEKGQTVTLRCDPISGHDNLYWYRRVMGKEIKFLLHFVKESKQDESGMPNNRFLAERTGGTYSTLKVQPAELEDSGVYFCASSQMLGSRDFGPGTRLTVT.